This record covers a single TCR beta chain. Under the authors' procedure: Estimated nucleated cell counts came from reference gene primer amplification. Using immunoSEQ multiplex PCR, the repertoire was profiled, and TCRdb retains in-frame clones only, with some absent. V, J and clone size reflect that table, while D and trimming were determined from the DNA. The sample lists about 260,000 clones, roughly 83% seen once, with roughly 4.6% in the top ten. The data belong to a study of blood T cell repertoires in COVID-19. Background on the study: Acute-phase and convalescent COVID-19 samples originated in the United States, Italy and Spain. T cells, B-cell-depleted T cells, or PBMCs provided the cDNA or gDNA that served as material.

The J segment lost 7 bases and the V segment lost 4 bases, leaving 10 bases of the junction unmatched. CDR1 is SGHRS, CDR2 YFSETQ, per germline. CDR3 length: 14 amino acids. The clonotype comes from a man in his 60s who had recovered from COVID-19. J is TRBJ2-7 and V is TRBV5-1; TRBD1 matches at 8 bases. Input material: peripheral blood. In DNA, the CDR3 is TGCGCCAGCAGCAATGGAGACAGGGGAGAGGAGCAGTACTTC. Amino acid sequence: CASSNGDRGEEQYF.